What follows are 13 T cell receptor beta chains derived from one specimen sequenced in a study of shared clonotypes between healthy human individuals. The table came from immunoSEQ multiplex PCR; TCRdb's copy has only in-frame clones and leaves some out. The sample shows some 790,000 clones, just under 75% of them seen only once. Sequenced material: memory CD4+ T cells sorted from blood. The subset: CD45RA-negative fraction. These receptors were taken from a woman younger than 45 in good health.

This clone was counted only a few times. V usage is TRBV28 and J usage is TRBJ2-4; possible D gene TRBD2, 5 bases. This CDR3 comprises 19 residues. V lost 7 bases, J lost 3 bases, and 28 bases lay in between. Germline CDR1 MDHEN, CDR2 SYDVKM. The CDR3 DNA is TGTGCCAGCACCCCGGCTCACGGACTCAATAGCGTAGTCAAAAACATTCAGTACTTC. This codes for CASTPAHGLNSVVKNIQYF.

This clone has just a few counts. The chain has TRBV5-1 and TRBJ2-3, with TRBD1 matching over 8 bases. Losses at the gene ends were 4 bases for V and 0 bases for J; bases not matched to a gene: 7. The CDR3 has 16 residues. Germline V gene lookup returns CDR1 SGHRS and CDR2 YFSETQ. The CDR3 reads CASSPGQEASTDTQYF. CDR3 in DNA: TGCGCCAGCAGCCCGGGACAGGAGGCTAGCACAGATACGCAGTATTTT.

The chain joins TRBV7-9 to TRBJ1-2; TRBD1 might be the D (6 bases). CDR1 and CDR2 (germline): SEHNR, FQNEAQ (reference sequence). Deletions cut 3 bases from V and 6 bases from J, with 8 bases between. This CDR3 has 12 amino acids. CDR3 DNA: TGTGCCAGCAGCTTTGGGGGCGATGGCTACACCTTC. Translating gives CASSFGGDGYTF. The whole variable domain, remainder taken from reference TRBV7-9 and TRBJ1-2, is DTGVSQNPRHKITKRGQNVTFRCDPISEHNRLYWYRQTLGQGPEFLTYFQNEAQLEKSRLLSDRFSAERPKGSFSTLEIQRTEQGDSAMYLCASSFGGDGYTFGSGTRLTVV.

The chain is built from TRBV6-5 and TRBJ2-7; 7 nucleotides line up with TRBD1. V was clipped by 5 bases and J by 2 bases; unmatched bases: 3. The CDR3 has 13 amino acids. The germline V gene encodes CDR1 MNHEY and CDR2 SVGAGI. This CDR3 reads CASSKQGTYEQYF. CDR3 DNA: TGTGCCAGCAGTAAACAGGGGACCTACGAGCAGTACTTC.

The chain joins TRBV29-1 to TRBJ1-2; the match to TRBD1 covers 8 bases. Germline CDR1 reads SQVTM; CDR2 reads ANQGSEA. The J segment lost 6 bases and the V segment lost 8 bases, leaving 5 bases of the junction unmatched. The CDR3 extends over 11 amino acids. The CDR3 DNA reads as TGCAGCTTGTGGACAGGGAATGGCTACACCTTC. It translates to CSLWTGNGYTF.

The V gene is TRBV5-1, the J gene TRBJ1-4; the match to TRBD1 covers 9 bases. CDR1 is SGHRS, CDR2 YFSETQ, per germline. This CDR3 is built from 18 residues. Trimming took 4 bases from V and 8 from J; bases not matched to a gene: 18. This CDR3 reads CASSRNTGGGLTGEKLFF. The CDR3 bases are TGCGCCAGCAGCCGGAATACAGGGGGCGGATTGACGGGAGAAAAACTGTTTTTT.

The CDR3 DNA reads as TGTGCCAGCAGCTTAGCGGGAGGTATTGAAAAACTGTTTTTT. Its translation: CASSLAGGIEKLFF. This chain links TRBV11-2 with TRBJ1-4; D not resolved. The CDR3 runs to 14 residues. Germline V gene lookup returns CDR1 SGHAT and CDR2 FQNNGV. V was cut by 1 base and J by 7 bases, with 10 bases left in between.

This clone has a count of ten or more. The chain links TRBV10-1 to TRBJ1-1; D is undetermined. This CDR3 region has 14 residues. V lost 0 bases and J lost 4, with 9 bases in between. Germline CDR1 is WNHNN and CDR2 is SYGVQD (reference sequence). The CDR3 region is CASSESAGSTEAFF. The CDR3 DNA reads as TGCGCCAGCAGTGAGTCTGCGGGGTCCACTGAAGCTTTCTTT.

V is TRBV5-1 and J is TRBJ2-3, with D perhaps matching TRBD1 (6 bases). Germline CDR1 is SGHRS and CDR2 is YFSETQ. V shed 3 bases and J shed 3 bases, with 14 bases lying between them. The CDR3 runs 15 residues. The CDR3 DNA follows: TGCGCCAGCAGCTGGGGGCATGAGGGTACAGATACGCAGTATTTT. This sequence encodes CASSWGHEGTDTQYF.

This chain links TRBV7-2 with TRBJ2-7, with D possibly TRBD1 on 5 matching bases. This CDR3 has 15 residues. Between the trimmed V and J ends, which lost 4 bases and 0 bases, there was a span of 13 bases. Germline assignment: CDR1 SGHTA and CDR2 FQGNSA. The CDR3 nucleotides read TGTGCCAGCAGCTCAAAACCGACAGTCTCCTACGAGCAGTACTTC. Protein sequence: CASSSKPTVSYEQYF. The entire variable domain, with the rest obtained from reference TRBV7-2 and TRBJ2-7, is as follows: GAGVSQSPSNKVTEKGKDVELRCDPISGHTALYWYRQSLGQGLEFLIYFQGNSAPDKSGLPSDRFSAERTGGSVSTLTIQRTQQEDSAVYLCASSSKPTVSYEQYFGPGTRLTVT.

This clone was seen only once. The chain recombines TRBV28 with TRBJ2-1; the match to TRBD1 covers 11 bases. The trim removed 6 bases at V and 7 bases at J, leaving 8 bases unmatched. Germline CDR1 reads MDHEN; CDR2 reads SYDVKM. The CDR3 is 15 amino acids. CDR3 coding DNA: TGTGCCAGCAGAGAAACCGGGACAGGGGGTAATGAGCAGTTCTTC. Protein product: CASRETGTGGNEQFF.

The V call is TRBV7-2, the J call TRBJ2-1, with 8 bases matching TRBD2. The CDR3 loop spans 14 amino acids. Germline V gives CDR1 SGHTA, CDR2 FQGNSA. The V and J ends lost 7 bases and 4 bases, in that order; junction bases with no gene match: 6. In DNA, the CDR3 is TGTGCCAGCATCCCGGGACTAGTTTACAATGAGCAGTTCTTC. Its protein is CASIPGLVYNEQFF.

The chain has TRBV7-3 and TRBJ2-1, with 7 bases identical to TRBD1. CDR1 SGHTA and CDR2 FQGTGA come from the germline V gene. V lost 4 bases and J lost 0; bases outside the gene matches: 3. The CDR3 totals 15 residues. CDR3 sequence (DNA): TGTGCCAGCAGCTCGACAGGGAGCTCCTACAATGAGCAGTTCTTC. Translating gives CASSSTGSSYNEQFF.